The 13 T cell receptor beta chains reported below all come from one sample, sequenced in a study of shared clonotypes between healthy human individuals. Profiled with immunoSEQ multiplex PCR; TCRdb holds only in-frame clones, not every one. The sample lists some 2 million clones, over 85% occurring once. Naivety among CD8 cells was defined by CD45RO negativity and positive CCR7 selection, thereby excluding terminally differentiated effector memory CD45RA+ cells. The sample was naive CD8+ T cells sorted from blood. These receptors were collected from a man aged 18 to 30 in good health.

The V and J genes are TRBV13 and TRBJ2-7; D call uncertain. V was trimmed by 2 bases and J by 2 bases, leaving 7 bases between them. The CDR3 covers 13 residues. Germline V gene sequence: CDR1 PRHDT, CDR2 FYEKMQ (reference sequence). CDR3 residues: CASSLMSAYEQYF. The CDR3 nucleotides are TGTGCCAGCAGCTTAATGTCAGCCTACGAGCAGTACTTC. Full variable domain (outside the CDR3, taken from reference TRBV13 and TRBJ2-7): AAGVIQSPRHLIKEKRETATLKCYPIPRHDTVYWYQQGPGQDPQFLISFYEKMQSDKGSIPDRFSAQQFSDYHSELNMSSLELGDSALYFCASSLMSAYEQYFGPGTRLTVT.

This chain connects TRBV30 to TRBJ1-1; D remains unclear. V was trimmed by 4 bases and J by 3 bases, leaving 9 bases between them. The germline gives CDR1 GTSNPN, CDR2 SVGIG (reference sequence). The CDR3 covers 12 residues. The chain's CDR3 is CAWNQDYTEAFF. In DNA, the CDR3 is TGTGCCTGGAACCAGGACTACACTGAAGCTTTCTTT.

This clone has only a few counts. The V call is TRBV7-9, the J call TRBJ1-4, with D unresolved. This CDR3 comprises 13 residues. Germline CDR1 is SEHNR and CDR2 is FQNEAQ (reference sequence). Trimming took off 7 bases at V and 4 bases at J, with 10 bases between the two ends. As DNA, the CDR3 is TGTGCCAGCACCGAGGACGGTAATGAAAAACTGTTTTTT. Translating it yields CASTEDGNEKLFF.

CDR3 DNA sequence: TGTGCCAGCAGCGTTTCATTCTCAGGGGGGTATACCTACGAGCAGTACTTC. This gives the protein CASSVSFSGGYTYEQYF. The rearrangement uses TRBV7-9 and TRBJ2-7; tentative D call: TRBD1 (7 bases). This CDR3 has 17 amino acids. CDR1 is SEHNR, CDR2 FQNEAQ, per germline (reference sequence). V lost 5 bases to trimming and J lost 2 bases, with 22 bases between them.

This chain joins TRBV7-9 and TRBJ2-7; TRBD1 agrees at 9 bases. The CDR3 consists of 15 residues. Trimming cost V 5 bases and J 6 bases; bases outside gene matches: 11. Germline lookup yields CDR1 SEHNR and CDR2 FQNEAQ (reference sequence). The CDR3 bases are TGTGCCAGCAGCACCACAGGGGGCGCCGACAGCGAGCAGTACTTC. It translates to CASSTTGGADSEQYF.

V usage is TRBV15 and J usage is TRBJ2-7; TRBD2 agrees at 10 bases. The CDR3 has 15 amino acids. J was trimmed by 2 bases and V by 5 bases; bases with no gene match: 6. Germline lookup yields CDR1 LNHNV and CDR2 YYDKDF (reference sequence). The chain's CDR3 is CATSGIAGGTYEQYF. CDR3 DNA sequence: TGTGCCACCAGCGGTATAGCGGGAGGTACCTACGAGCAGTACTTC.

The chain joins TRBV7-9 to TRBJ1-2; no reliable D call. CDR1 is SEHNR, CDR2 FQNEAQ, per germline (reference sequence). Trimming removed 5 bases at V and 0 bases at J, with 10 bases between. The CDR3 contains 14 residues. In DNA, the CDR3 is TGTGCCAGCAGCGGATCGCAGACTAACTATGGCTACACCTTC. Amino acid sequence: CASSGSQTNYGYTF.

The chain is built from TRBV2 and TRBJ1-4, with 9 bases aligning to TRBD1. From germline, CDR1 is SNHLY and CDR2 FYNNEI. The J segment lost 10 bases and the V segment lost 6 bases, leaving 6 bases of the junction unmatched. This CDR3 is 13 amino acids long. CDR3 sequence reads: CASRAGTGSKLFF. The CDR3 nucleotides read TGTGCCAGCAGGGCCGGGACAGGGTCAAAACTGTTTTTT. Full variable domain (outside the CDR3, taken from reference TRBV2 and TRBJ1-4): EPEVTQTPSHQVTQMGQEVILRCVPISNHLYFYWYRQILGQKVEFLVSFYNNEISEKSEIFDDQFSVERPDGSNFTLKIRSTKLEDSAMYFCASRAGTGSKLFFGSGTQLSVL.

The rearrangement uses TRBV10-3 and TRBJ1-1; D uncertain. Germline CDR1 is ENHRY and CDR2 is SYGVKD. The CDR3 has 13 residues. V was pared by 0 bases and J by 5 bases, with 7 bases between. CDR3 region: CAISESWETEAFF. CDR3 DNA sequence: TGTGCCATCAGTGAGTCGTGGGAGACTGAAGCTTTCTTT.

V usage is TRBV5-6 and J usage is TRBJ2-7; D gene uncertain. Germline V gene sequence: CDR1 SGHDT, CDR2 YYEEEE. The CDR3 loop spans 13 amino acids. The V and J ends lost 6 bases and 4 bases respectively, with 14 bases between them. CDR3 residues: CASTSGIGYEQYF. The CDR3 DNA reads as TGTGCCAGCACGTCGGGTATAGGGTACGAGCAGTACTTC.

V and J are TRBV27 and TRBJ1-6; D unclear. CDR3 length equals 16 residues. Germline V gene lookup returns CDR1 MNHEY and CDR2 SMNVEV (reference sequence). The ends were cut back, 3 bases at V and 0 bases at J, with 9 bases in the middle. The DNA for the CDR3 is TGTGCCAGCAGTTTTGGTGTAAACTCCTATAATTCACCCCTCCACTTT. It translates to CASSFGVNSYNSPLHF.

V is TRBV27 and J is TRBJ2-5, with 7 nucleotides matching TRBD2. The germline gives CDR1 MNHEY, CDR2 SMNVEV (reference sequence). After removal of 11 bases from V and 3 bases from J, the junction contained 6 bases not matched to a gene. This CDR3 has 12 residues. As DNA, the CDR3 is TGTGCCGTCCGGGGGGACGAAGAGACCCAGTACTTC. Encoded protein: CAVRGDEETQYF.

The gene calls are TRBV6-5 and TRBJ1-2; TRBD1 agrees at 8 bases. V lost 5 bases and J lost 4; bases outside the gene matches: 3. Germline-derived CDR1 and CDR2 are MNHEY and SVGAGI. The CDR3 runs to 13 residues. The CDR3 region has the DNA TGTGCCAGCAGTCACGGACAGGGCTATGGCTACACCTTC. Protein: CASSHGQGYGYTF.